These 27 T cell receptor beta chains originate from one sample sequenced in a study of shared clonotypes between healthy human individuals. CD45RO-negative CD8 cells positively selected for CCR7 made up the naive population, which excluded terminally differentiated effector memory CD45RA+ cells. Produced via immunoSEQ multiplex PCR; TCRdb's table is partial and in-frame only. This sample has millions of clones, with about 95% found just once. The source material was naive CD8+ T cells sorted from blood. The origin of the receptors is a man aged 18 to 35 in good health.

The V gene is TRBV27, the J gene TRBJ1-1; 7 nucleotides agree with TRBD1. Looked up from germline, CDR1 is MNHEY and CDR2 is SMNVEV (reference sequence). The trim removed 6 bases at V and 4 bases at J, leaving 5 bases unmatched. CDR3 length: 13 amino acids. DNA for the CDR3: TGTGCCAGCAGGCTACAGGGGTTCACTGAAGCTTTCTTT. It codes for CASRLQGFTEAFF.

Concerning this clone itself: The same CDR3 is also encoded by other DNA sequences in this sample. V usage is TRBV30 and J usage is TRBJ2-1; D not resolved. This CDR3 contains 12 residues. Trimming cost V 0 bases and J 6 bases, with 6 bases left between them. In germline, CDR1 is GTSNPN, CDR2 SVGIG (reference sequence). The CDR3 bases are TGTGCCTGGAGTGTAGGCGCCAATGAGCAGTTCTTC. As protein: CAWSVGANEQFF.

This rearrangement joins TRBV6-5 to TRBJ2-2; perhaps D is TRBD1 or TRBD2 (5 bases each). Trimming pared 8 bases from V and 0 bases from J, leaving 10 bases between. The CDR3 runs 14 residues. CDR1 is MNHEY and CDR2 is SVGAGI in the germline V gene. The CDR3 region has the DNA TGTGCCAGCCAGATGGGACCGAACACCGGGGAGCTGTTTTTT. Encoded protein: CASQMGPNTGELFF.

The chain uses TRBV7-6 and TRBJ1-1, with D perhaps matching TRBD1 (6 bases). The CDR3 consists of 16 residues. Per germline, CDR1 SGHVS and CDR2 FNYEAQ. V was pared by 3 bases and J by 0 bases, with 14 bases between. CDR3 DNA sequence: TGTGCCAGCAGCTTGGAGTGGGGGGCCGTGAACACTGAAGCTTTCTTT. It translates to CASSLEWGAVNTEAFF.

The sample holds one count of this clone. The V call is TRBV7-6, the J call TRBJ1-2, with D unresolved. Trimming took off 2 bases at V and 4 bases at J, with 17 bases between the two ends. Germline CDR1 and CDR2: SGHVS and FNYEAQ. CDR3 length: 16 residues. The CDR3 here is CASSLYPDGELYGYTF. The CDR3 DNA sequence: TGTGCCAGCAGCTTATACCCGGACGGTGAACTCTATGGCTACACCTTC.

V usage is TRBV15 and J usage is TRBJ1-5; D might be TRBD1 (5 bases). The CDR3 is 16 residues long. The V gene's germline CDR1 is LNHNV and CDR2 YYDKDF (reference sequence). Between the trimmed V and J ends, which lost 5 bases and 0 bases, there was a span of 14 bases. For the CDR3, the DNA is TGTGCCACCAGCGTACAGTCAGGGTATAGCAATCAGCCCCAGCATTTT. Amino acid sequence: CATSVQSGYSNQPQHF.

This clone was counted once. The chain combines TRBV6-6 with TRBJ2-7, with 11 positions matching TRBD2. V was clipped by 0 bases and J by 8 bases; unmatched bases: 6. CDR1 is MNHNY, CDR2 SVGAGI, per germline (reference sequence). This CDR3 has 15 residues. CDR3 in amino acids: CASSYSLAGGNQQYF. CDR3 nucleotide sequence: TGTGCCAGCAGTTACTCCCTAGCGGGAGGAAATCAGCAGTACTTC.

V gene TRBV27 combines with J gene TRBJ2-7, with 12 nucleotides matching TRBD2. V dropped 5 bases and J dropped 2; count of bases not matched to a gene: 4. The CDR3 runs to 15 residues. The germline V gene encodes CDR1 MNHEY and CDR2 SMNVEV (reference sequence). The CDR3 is CASSELAGGAYEQYF. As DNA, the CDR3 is TGTGCCAGCAGTGAACTAGCGGGGGGCGCCTACGAGCAGTACTTC.

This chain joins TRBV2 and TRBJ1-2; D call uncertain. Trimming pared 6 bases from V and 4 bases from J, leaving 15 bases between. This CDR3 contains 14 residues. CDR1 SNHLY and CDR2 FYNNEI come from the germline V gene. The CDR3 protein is CASRSTEGGYGYTF. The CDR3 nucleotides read TGTGCCAGCAGGTCCACCGAGGGTGGCTATGGCTACACCTTC.

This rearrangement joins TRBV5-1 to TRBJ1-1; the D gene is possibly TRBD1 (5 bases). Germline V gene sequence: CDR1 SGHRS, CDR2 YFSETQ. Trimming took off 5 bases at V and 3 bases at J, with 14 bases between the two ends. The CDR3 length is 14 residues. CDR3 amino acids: CASRGGGRYTEAFF. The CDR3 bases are TGCGCCAGCAGGGGGGGAGGTCGGTACACTGAAGCTTTCTTT.

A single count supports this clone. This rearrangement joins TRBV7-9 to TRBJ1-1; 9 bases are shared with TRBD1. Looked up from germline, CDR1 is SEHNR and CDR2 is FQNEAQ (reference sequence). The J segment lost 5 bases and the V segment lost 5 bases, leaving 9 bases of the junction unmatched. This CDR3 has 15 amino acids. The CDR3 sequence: CASSNAQGAETEAFF. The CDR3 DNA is TGTGCCAGCAGCAATGCACAGGGGGCGGAAACTGAAGCTTTCTTT.

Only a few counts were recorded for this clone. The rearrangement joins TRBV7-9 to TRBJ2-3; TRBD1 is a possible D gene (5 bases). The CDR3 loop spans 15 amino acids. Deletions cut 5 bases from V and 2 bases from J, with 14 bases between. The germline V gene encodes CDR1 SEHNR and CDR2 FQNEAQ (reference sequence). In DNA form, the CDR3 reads TGTGCCAGCAGCCCCGATGGGGCAAACACAGATACGCAGTATTTT. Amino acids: CASSPDGANTDTQYF.

CDR3 region: CASSLVGLMDEQYF. The CDR3 DNA is TGCGCCAGCAGCTTGGTGGGGCTGATGGACGAGCAGTACTTC. This chain connects TRBV5-1 to TRBJ2-7; TRBD1 might be the D (5 bases). Germline V gives CDR1 SGHRS, CDR2 YFSETQ. Trimming stripped 0 bases from V and 5 bases from J, with 12 bases between. This CDR3 region has 14 residues. Full variable domain (missing parts from reference TRBV5-1 and TRBJ2-7): KAGVTQTPRYLIKTRGQQVTLSCSPISGHRSVSWYQQTPGQGLQFLFEYFSETQRNKGNFPGRFSGRQFSNSRSEMNVSTLELGDSALYLCASSLVGLMDEQYFGPGTRLTVT.

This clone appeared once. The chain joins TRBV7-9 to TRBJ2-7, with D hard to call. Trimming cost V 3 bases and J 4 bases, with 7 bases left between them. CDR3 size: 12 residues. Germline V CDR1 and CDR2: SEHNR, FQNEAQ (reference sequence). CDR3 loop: CASSFDAYEQYF. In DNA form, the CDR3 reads TGTGCCAGCAGCTTTGACGCGTACGAGCAGTACTTC.

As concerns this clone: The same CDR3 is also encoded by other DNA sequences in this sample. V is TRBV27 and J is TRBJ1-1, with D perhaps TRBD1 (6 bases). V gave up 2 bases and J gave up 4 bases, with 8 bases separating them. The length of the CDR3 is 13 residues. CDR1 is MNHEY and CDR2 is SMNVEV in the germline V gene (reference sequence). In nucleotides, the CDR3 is TGTGCCAGCAGTTTAGGAGGGGGCACTGAAGCTTTCTTT. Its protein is CASSLGGGTEAFF.

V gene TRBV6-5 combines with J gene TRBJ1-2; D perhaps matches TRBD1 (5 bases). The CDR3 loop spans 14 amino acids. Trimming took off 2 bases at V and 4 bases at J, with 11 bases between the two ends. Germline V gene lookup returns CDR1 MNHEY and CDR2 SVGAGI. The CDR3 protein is CASSYEPRGYGYTF. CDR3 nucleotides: TGTGCCAGCAGTTACGAGCCAAGGGGCTATGGCTACACCTTC.

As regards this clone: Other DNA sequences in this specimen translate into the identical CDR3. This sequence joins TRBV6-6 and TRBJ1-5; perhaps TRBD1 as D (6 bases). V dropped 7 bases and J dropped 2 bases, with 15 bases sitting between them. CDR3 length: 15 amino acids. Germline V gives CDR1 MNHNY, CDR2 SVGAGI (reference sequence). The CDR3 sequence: CASTIQGYGNQPQHF. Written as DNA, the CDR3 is TGTGCCAGCACTATACAGGGATACGGCAATCAGCCCCAGCATTTT.

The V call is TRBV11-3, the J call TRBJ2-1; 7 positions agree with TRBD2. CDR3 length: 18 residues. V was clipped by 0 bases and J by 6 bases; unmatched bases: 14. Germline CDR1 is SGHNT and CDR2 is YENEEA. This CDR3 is CASSLEPPLAGALNEQFF. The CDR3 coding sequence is TGTGCCAGCAGCTTAGAGCCCCCGCTGGCGGGAGCTCTCAATGAGCAGTTCTTC.

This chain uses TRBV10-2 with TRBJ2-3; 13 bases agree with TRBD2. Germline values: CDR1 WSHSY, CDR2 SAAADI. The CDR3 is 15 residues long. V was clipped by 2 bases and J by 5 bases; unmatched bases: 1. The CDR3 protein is CASSETSGREDTQYF. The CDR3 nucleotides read TGCGCCAGCAGTGAGACTAGCGGGAGGGAAGATACGCAGTATTTT.

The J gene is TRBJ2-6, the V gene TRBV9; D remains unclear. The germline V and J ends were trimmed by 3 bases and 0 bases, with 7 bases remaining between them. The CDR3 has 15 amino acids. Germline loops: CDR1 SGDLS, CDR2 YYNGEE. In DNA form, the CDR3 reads TGTGCCAGCAGCGGTACGGGCTCTGGGGCCAACGTCCTGACTTTC. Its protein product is CASSGTGSGANVLTF.

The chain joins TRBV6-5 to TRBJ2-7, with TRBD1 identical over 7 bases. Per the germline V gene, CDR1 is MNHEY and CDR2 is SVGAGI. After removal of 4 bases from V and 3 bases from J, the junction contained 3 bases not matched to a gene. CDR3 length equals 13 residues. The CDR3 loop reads CASSLTGVYEQYF. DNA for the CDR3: TGTGCCAGCAGTTTAACAGGGGTCTACGAGCAGTACTTC.

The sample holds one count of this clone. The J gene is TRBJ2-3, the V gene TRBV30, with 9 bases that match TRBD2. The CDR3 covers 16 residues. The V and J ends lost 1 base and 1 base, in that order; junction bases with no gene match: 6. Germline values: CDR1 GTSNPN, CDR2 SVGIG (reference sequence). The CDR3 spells CAWSGKSSGGTDTQYF. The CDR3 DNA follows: TGTGCCTGGAGTGGAAAATCTAGCGGGGGCACAGATACGCAGTATTTT. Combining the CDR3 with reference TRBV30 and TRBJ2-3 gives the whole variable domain SQTIHQWPATLVQPVGSPLSLECTVEGTSNPNLYWYRQAAGRGLQLLFYSVGIGQISSEVPQNLSASRPQDRQFILSSKKLLLSDSGFYLCAWSGKSSGGTDTQYFGPGTRLTVL.

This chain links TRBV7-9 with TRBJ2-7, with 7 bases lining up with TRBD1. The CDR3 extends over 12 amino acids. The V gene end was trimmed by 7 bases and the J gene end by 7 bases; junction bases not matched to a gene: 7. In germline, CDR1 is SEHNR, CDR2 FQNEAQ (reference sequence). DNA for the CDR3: TGTGCCAGCACCCGGACAGGCGAAGAGCAGTACTTC. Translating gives CASTRTGEEQYF.

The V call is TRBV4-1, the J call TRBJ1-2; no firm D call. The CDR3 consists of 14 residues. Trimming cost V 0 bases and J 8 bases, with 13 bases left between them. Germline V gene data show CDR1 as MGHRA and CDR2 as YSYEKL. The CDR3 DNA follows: TGCGCCAGCAGCCAAGATCCCCCGGGGAGGGGCTACACCTTC. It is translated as CASSQDPPGRGYTF.

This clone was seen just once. Here the CDR3 DNA reads TGTGCCAGCAGCCCCTGGACAGAGACCCAGTACTTC. It codes for CASSPWTETQYF. The chain has TRBV13 and TRBJ2-5; D not certain. V was clipped by 5 bases and J by 4 bases, with 8 bases between them. This CDR3 is 12 amino acids long. Germline CDR1 is PRHDT and CDR2 is FYEKMQ (reference sequence).

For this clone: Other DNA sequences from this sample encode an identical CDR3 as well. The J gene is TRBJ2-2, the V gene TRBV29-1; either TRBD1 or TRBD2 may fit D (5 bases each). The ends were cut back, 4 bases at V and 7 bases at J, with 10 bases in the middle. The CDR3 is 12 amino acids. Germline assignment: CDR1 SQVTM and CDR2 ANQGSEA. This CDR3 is CSVVGGGGELFF. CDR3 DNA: TGCAGCGTTGTTGGTGGGGGCGGGGAGCTGTTTTTT.

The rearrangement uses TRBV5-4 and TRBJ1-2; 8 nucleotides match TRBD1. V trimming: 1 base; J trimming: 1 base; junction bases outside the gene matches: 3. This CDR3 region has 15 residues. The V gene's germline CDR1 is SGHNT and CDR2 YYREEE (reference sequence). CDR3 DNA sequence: TGTGCCAGCAGCTTGCCCGGACAGGGTAACTATGGCTACACCTTC. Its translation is CASSLPGQGNYGYTF.